One sample yielded the 17 T cell receptor beta chains listed below, sequenced in a study of cytomegalovirus exposure and HLA in healthy donors (dated by TCRdb to about 2017). The method was the immunoSEQ multiplex PCR assay. For the multiplex PCR, a mixture combining 60 forward primers for TCR Vbeta segments and 13 reverse primers for TCR Jbeta segments was used. In its TCRdb copy, this immuneACCESS table keeps in-frame sequences only and misses some clones. Where compared with another copy, unresolved V genes explain less than half of these, and the others have no known cause. The sample yields about 120,000 clones; about 80% were counted once. The ten largest clones add up to approximately 2.2% of the sample. Sequenced material: PBMCs. Receptors were obtained from a human donor in good health.

This chain joins TRBV19 and TRBJ1-1; a possible D gene is TRBD1 (6 bases). The germline gives CDR1 LNHDA, CDR2 SQIVND (reference sequence). V lost 2 bases and J 3 bases, leaving 16 bases between the germline ends. CDR3 size: 16 residues. The CDR3 is CASSIRLLGGDTEAFF. The CDR3, as DNA: TGTGCCAGTAGTATAAGGCTCCTAGGGGGAGACACTGAAGCTTTCTTT.

The chain couples TRBV6-5 to TRBJ1-1; D perhaps matches TRBD1 (5 bases). Germline V lookup: CDR1 MNHEY, CDR2 SVGAGI. The CDR3 length is 13 residues. V lost 6 bases and J lost 11, with 19 bases in between. The CDR3 region is CASSPLRGGPAFF. In DNA, the CDR3 is TGTGCCAGCAGCCCCCTAAGGGGCGGCCCGGCTTTCTTT.

This chain connects TRBV7-2 to TRBJ2-3, with TRBD1 matching 11 bases. CDR1 SGHTA and CDR2 FQGNSA come from the germline V gene. Trimming took 3 bases from V and 4 from J; bases not matched to a gene: 3. This CDR3 comprises 15 residues. The CDR3 protein is CASSLDRGRADTQYF. DNA of the CDR3: TGTGCCAGCAGCTTGGACAGGGGGCGTGCAGATACGCAGTATTTT.

The V call is TRBV28, the J call TRBJ2-7, with D perhaps matching TRBD2 (6 bases). Deletions cut 0 bases from V and 1 base from J, with 16 bases between. Germline-derived CDR1 and CDR2 are MDHEN and SYDVKM. This CDR3 is built from 17 residues. The CDR3 is CASSLWGRGSGSYEQYF. The CDR3 DNA sequence: TGTGCCAGCAGTTTATGGGGCCGCGGCAGCGGGTCCTACGAGCAGTACTTC.

This clone was seen a single time. J is TRBJ2-5 and V is TRBV5-4, with 9 bases identical to TRBD2. The DNA end lines up better with TRBJ2-7; the J call may be wrong. Per the germline V gene, CDR1 is SGHNT and CDR2 is YYREEE (reference sequence). This CDR3 contains 14 residues. CDR3 DNA sequence: TGTGCCCTCTCCCGGCGGGAGGGATCCTACGAGCAGTACTTC. Its translation: CALSRREGSYEQYF.

The chain carries TRBV6-1 and TRBJ1-5; TRBD1 agrees at 8 bases. Trimming took 2 bases from V and 3 from J; bases not matched to a gene: 9. CDR3 length: 17 residues. Germline CDR1 and CDR2: MNHNS and SASEGT. The CDR3 loop reads CASSEFSRDRFNQPQHF. The CDR3 nucleotides are TGTGCCAGCAGTGAATTCTCCCGGGACAGGTTCAATCAGCCCCAGCATTTT.

The rearrangement links TRBV13 to TRBJ2-7, with D maybe TRBD1 (6 bases). Between the trimmed V and J ends, which lost 6 bases and 2 bases, there was a span of 23 bases. CDR3 size: 17 residues. Germline values: CDR1 PRHDT, CDR2 FYEKMQ (reference sequence). The CDR3 DNA sequence: TGTGCCAGCAGACTAACGACAGGACGTAGTTTTGCCTACGAGCAGTACTTC. Encoded protein: CASRLTTGRSFAYEQYF.

The chain joins TRBV7-8 to TRBJ2-7, with a possible D match to TRBD1 (6 bases). The germline V and J ends were trimmed by 6 bases and 6 bases, with 24 bases remaining between them. Germline CDR1 is SGHVS and CDR2 is FQNEAQ. CDR3 size: 16 residues. The CDR3 sequence: CASRRRDNLRQGEQYF. DNA for the CDR3: TGTGCCAGCAGGCGCCGGGACAACCTACGCCAGGGCGAGCAGTACTTC.

This clone has only a few counts. V usage is TRBV30 and J usage is TRBJ2-5, with 7 bases lining up with TRBD1. Germline trimming cut 7 bases from V and 1 base from J; bases unmatched to any gene: 6. Per the germline V gene, CDR1 is GTSNPN and CDR2 is SVGIG (reference sequence). This CDR3 has 13 residues. This CDR3 is CASWDSTQETQYF. CDR3 nucleotides: TGTGCCTCCTGGGACAGCACCCAAGAGACCCAGTACTTC.

The chain couples TRBV30 to TRBJ1-2; the D is unclear. In germline, CDR1 is GTSNPN, CDR2 SVGIG (reference sequence). The CDR3 spans 12 residues. Trimming left V 4 bases short and J 2 bases short, with 8 bases between. Here the CDR3 reads CAWTPQNYGYTF. The CDR3 DNA reads as TGTGCCTGGACCCCACAGAACTATGGCTACACCTTC.

This chain links TRBV15 with TRBJ1-5, with 9 positions matching TRBD1. Germline V lookup: CDR1 LNHNV, CDR2 YYDKDF (reference sequence). V gave up 4 bases and J gave up 0 bases; unmatched junction bases: 1. The CDR3 runs 15 residues. The CDR3 sequence is CATSMTGGSNQPQHF. The DNA for the CDR3 is TGTGCCACCAGCATGACAGGGGGTAGCAATCAGCCCCAGCATTTT.

The chain uses TRBV6-5 and TRBJ1-2; tentatively, D is TRBD1 (5 bases). Per germline, CDR1 MNHEY and CDR2 SVGAGI. Trimming pared 0 bases from V and 4 bases from J, leaving 9 bases between. This CDR3 region has 14 residues. The CDR3 DNA sequence: TGTGCCAGCAGTTACTCGAGGAGGGGCTATGGCTACACCTTC. It translates to CASSYSRRGYGYTF.

The chain joins TRBV5-4 to TRBJ1-1, with 7 bases identical to TRBD1. Germline V lookup: CDR1 SGHNT, CDR2 YYREEE (reference sequence). The V and J ends lost 4 bases and 7 bases, in that order; junction bases with no gene match: 7. The length of the CDR3 is 13 residues. The CDR3 here is CASSIRTGFEAFF. For the CDR3, the DNA is TGTGCCAGCAGCATCCGGACAGGCTTTGAAGCTTTCTTT. Filled out from reference TRBV5-4 and TRBJ1-1, the complete variable domain reads ETGVTQSPTHLIKTRGQQVTLRCSSQSGHNTVSWYQQALGQGPQFIFQYYREEENGRGNFPPRFSGLQFPNYSSELNVNALELDDSALYLCASSIRTGFEAFFGQGTRLTVV.

In its sample, this clone was seen once. The V call is TRBV11-3, the J call TRBJ2-1; 8 bases line up with TRBD2. The CDR3 length is 15 residues. V dropped 1 base and J dropped 6; count of bases not matched to a gene: 5. Germline CDR1 is SGHNT and CDR2 is YENEEA. CDR3 sequence reads: CASSLGLRGGNEQFF. CDR3 coding DNA: TGTGCCAGCAGCTTAGGACTCCGGGGGGGCAATGAGCAGTTCTTC.

The chain is built from TRBV25-1 and TRBJ2-5; perhaps TRBD2 as D (5 bases). Germline V gives CDR1 MGHDK, CDR2 SYGVNS. The ends were cut back, 3 bases at V and 1 base at J, with 9 bases in the middle. The CDR3 is made up of 14 amino acids. The CDR3 DNA reads TGTGCCAGCAGTGATTGGAGGTTCCAAGAGACCCAGTACTTC. This translates into CASSDWRFQETQYF. The full variable domain, completed using reference TRBV25-1 and TRBJ2-5, is EADIYQTPRYLVIGTGKKITLECSQTMGHDKMYWYQQDPGMELHLIHYSYGVNSTEKGDLSSESTVSRIRTEHFPLTLESARPSHTSQYLCASSDWRFQETQYFGPGTRLLVL.

V usage is TRBV30 and J usage is TRBJ1-1; perhaps TRBD1 as D (5 bases). Trimming stripped 0 bases from V and 11 bases from J, with 16 bases between. The CDR3 runs to 13 residues. Germline lookup yields CDR1 GTSNPN and CDR2 SVGIG (reference sequence). In DNA, the CDR3 is TGTGCCTGGAGTGTACGTGGGGCGTTCCGCGCTTTCTTT. Its translation is CAWSVRGAFRAFF.

This clone was counted a few times. The chain has TRBV5-4 and TRBJ2-1, with D uncertain. CDR1 is SGHNT, CDR2 YYREEE, per germline (reference sequence). The CDR3 consists of 14 residues. V gave up 1 base and J gave up 3 bases, with 8 bases separating them. The CDR3, as DNA: TGTGCCAGCAGCTTGAGAACAAGCTACAATGAGCAGTTCTTC. This codes for CASSLRTSYNEQFF.